The 9 T cell receptor beta chains below were found in one sample sequenced in a study of cytomegalovirus exposure and HLA in healthy donors. The study ran its PCR with 60 Vbeta and 13 Jbeta primers. This table comes from immunoSEQ multiplex PCR, and its TCRdb copy is limited to in-frame clones, with some not included. The data show about 73,000 clones, less than 85% seen once. The sequencing sample was made of PBMCs. The source of these receptors is a male donor in good health and CMV-seronegative.

The rearrangement joins TRBV7-2 to TRBJ1-1; D is uncertain. Germline lookup yields CDR1 SGHTA and CDR2 FQGNSA. Trimming took 5 bases from V and 4 from J, leaving 14 bases between them. The CDR3 is 14 amino acids. The DNA for the CDR3 is TGTGCCAGCAGCCGTGACACAAACCCCACTGAAGCTTTCTTT. Protein: CASSRDTNPTEAFF.

With regard to this clone: The junction does not match germline at one end; this may be a read error. The J gene is TRBJ1-2, the V gene TRBV5-1; D might be TRBD1 (6 bases). The length of the CDR3 is 15 residues. Germline V CDR1 and CDR2: SGHRS, YFSETQ. The CDR3, as DNA: TGCGCCAGCAGCTTGGAGGGCCAGGGGTCGGACGGCTACCCCTTC. Encoded protein: CASSLEGQGSDGYPF.

This clone was picked up a small number of times. The chain carries TRBV30 and TRBJ2-7; TRBD2 matches 10 bases. CDR1 and CDR2 from the germline V gene are GTSNPN and SVGIG (reference sequence). V was clipped by 0 bases and J by 5 bases; unmatched bases: 13. The length of the CDR3 is 17 residues. The chain's CDR3 is CAWSVRGSGRRRDEQYF. DNA for the CDR3: TGTGCCTGGAGTGTACGGGGTAGCGGGAGGAGAAGGGACGAGCAGTACTTC.

J is TRBJ2-7 and V is TRBV7-2, with TRBD1 identical over 12 bases. The germline CDR1 and CDR2 sequences are SGHTA and FQGNSA. The CDR3 is 15 residues long. V trimming: 5 bases; J trimming: 3 bases; junction bases outside the gene matches: 5. The CDR3 DNA reads as TGTGCCAGCAGCCAAGGGACAGGGGGCCGCTACGAGCAGTACTTC. It is translated as CASSQGTGGRYEQYF.

The rearrangement uses TRBV25-1 and TRBJ2-2, with D perhaps matching TRBD1 (6 bases). The germline V and J ends were trimmed by 4 bases and 5 bases, with 8 bases remaining between them. CDR3 length: 13 residues. Germline V lookup: CDR1 MGHDK, CDR2 SYGVNS. CDR3 bases: TGTGCCAGCAGTGTAACAGGGACCGGGGAGCTGTTTTTT. This codes for CASSVTGTGELFF.

V gene TRBV29-1 combines with J gene TRBJ1-1; a weak D match, TRBD1 (6 bases). This CDR3 is 14 amino acids long. The germline gives CDR1 SQVTM, CDR2 ANQGSEA. The V end lost 7 bases, the J end lost 4 bases, and 19 bases lay between the germline ends. CDR3 coding DNA: TGCAGCGCCCACTCGGGGGGCTGGTGCACTGAAGCTTTCTTT. It encodes CSAHSGGWCTEAFF.

This clone was detected a few times. The chain employs TRBV5-5 and TRBJ1-2, with D possibly TRBD1 on 5 matching bases. Germline V CDR1 and CDR2: SGHKS, YYEKEE (reference sequence). The V gene lost 0 bases and the J gene lost 8 bases, with 17 bases spanning the gap. The CDR3 runs to 15 residues. CDR3 DNA: TGTGCCAGCAGCTTGGAACAGGCCCAAGTCGGGGGCTACACCTTC. Amino acids: CASSLEQAQVGGYTF. Full variable domain (outside the CDR3, taken from reference TRBV5-5 and TRBJ1-2): DAGVTQSPTHLIKTRGQQVTLRCSPISGHKSVSWYQQVLGQGPQFIFQYYEKEERGRGNFPDRFSARQFPNYSSELNVNALLLGDSALYLCASSLEQAQVGGYTFGSGTRLTVV.

The chain combines TRBV19 with TRBJ2-6; 9 bases fit TRBD1. The germline V gene has CDR1 LNHDA and CDR2 SQIVND (reference sequence). The CDR3 length is 19 residues. With V trimmed by 0 bases and J by 4 bases, 10 bases remained unmatched. CDR3 region: CASSIDPPGTGFGANVLTF. The CDR3 bases are TGTGCCAGTAGTATAGATCCCCCCGGGACAGGGTTCGGGGCCAACGTCCTGACTTTC.

The chain uses TRBV2 and TRBJ1-1; 8 bases fit TRBD1. Trimming cost V 4 bases and J 8 bases; bases outside gene matches: 9. Germline loops: CDR1 SNHLY, CDR2 FYNNEI. The CDR3 spans 14 residues. This chain's CDR3 is CASSAGQAASEAFF. DNA for the CDR3: TGTGCCAGCAGTGCGGGACAGGCGGCTTCCGAAGCTTTCTTT.